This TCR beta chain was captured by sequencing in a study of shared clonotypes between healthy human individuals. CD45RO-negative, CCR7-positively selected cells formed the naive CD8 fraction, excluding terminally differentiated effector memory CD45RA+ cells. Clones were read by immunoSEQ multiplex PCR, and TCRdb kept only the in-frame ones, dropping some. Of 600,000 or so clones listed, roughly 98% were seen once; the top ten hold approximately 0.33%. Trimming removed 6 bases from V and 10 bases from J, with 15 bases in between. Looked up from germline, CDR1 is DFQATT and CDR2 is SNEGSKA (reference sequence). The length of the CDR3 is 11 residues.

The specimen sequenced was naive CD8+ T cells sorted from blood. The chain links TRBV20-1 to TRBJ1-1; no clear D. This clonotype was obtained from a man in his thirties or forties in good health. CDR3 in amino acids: CSAPSWILAFF. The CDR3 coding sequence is TGCAGTGCCCCCAGTTGGATTTTAGCTTTCTTT.